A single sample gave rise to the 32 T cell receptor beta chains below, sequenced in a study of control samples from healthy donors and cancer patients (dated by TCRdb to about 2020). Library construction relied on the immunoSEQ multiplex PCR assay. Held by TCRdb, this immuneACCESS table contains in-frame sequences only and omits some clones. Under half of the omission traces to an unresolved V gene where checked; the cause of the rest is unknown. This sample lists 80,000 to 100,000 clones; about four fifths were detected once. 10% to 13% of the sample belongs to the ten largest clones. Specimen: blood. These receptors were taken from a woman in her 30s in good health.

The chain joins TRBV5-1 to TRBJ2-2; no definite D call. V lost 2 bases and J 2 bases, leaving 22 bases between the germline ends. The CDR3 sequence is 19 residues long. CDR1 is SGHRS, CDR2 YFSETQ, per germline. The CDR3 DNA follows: TGCGCCAGCAGCTTAGGATTGAGGACGTACGGAAGTAACACCGGGGAGCTGTTTTTT. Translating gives CASSLGLRTYGSNTGELFF.

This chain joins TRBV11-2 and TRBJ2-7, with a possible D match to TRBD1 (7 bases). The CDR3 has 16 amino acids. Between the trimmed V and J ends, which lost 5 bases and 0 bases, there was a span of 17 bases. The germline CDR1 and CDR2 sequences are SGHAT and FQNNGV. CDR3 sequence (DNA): TGTGCCAGCAGCCTATTCCCCAGGGGGGCCTCCTACGAGCAGTACTTC. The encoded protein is CASSLFPRGASYEQYF. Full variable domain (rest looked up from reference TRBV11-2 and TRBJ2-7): EAGVAQSPRYKIIEKRQSVAFWCNPISGHATLYWYQQILGQGPKLLIQFQNNGVVDDSQLPKDRFSAERLKGVDSTLKIQPAKLEDSAVYLCASSLFPRGASYEQYFGPGTRLTVT.

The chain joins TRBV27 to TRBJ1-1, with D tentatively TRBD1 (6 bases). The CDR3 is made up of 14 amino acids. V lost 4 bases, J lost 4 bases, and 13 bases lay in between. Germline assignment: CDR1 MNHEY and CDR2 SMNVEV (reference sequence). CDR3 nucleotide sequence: TGTGCCAGCAGTTCGGGAGGGGGGGTCACTGAAGCTTTCTTT. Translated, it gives CASSSGGGVTEAFF.

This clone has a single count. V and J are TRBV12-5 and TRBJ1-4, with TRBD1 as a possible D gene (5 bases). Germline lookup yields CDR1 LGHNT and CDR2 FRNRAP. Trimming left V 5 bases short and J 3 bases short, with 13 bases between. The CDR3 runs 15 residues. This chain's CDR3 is CASGVDIGANEKLFF. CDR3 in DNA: TGTGCTAGTGGTGTGGACATCGGAGCTAATGAAAAACTGTTTTTT. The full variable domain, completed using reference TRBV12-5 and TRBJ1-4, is DARVTQTPRHKVTEMGQEVTMRCQPILGHNTVFWYRQTMMQGLELLAYFRNRAPLDDSGMPKDRFSAEMPDATLATLKIQPSEPRDSAVYFCASGVDIGANEKLFFGSGTQLSVL.

The CDR3 protein is CASSLRGPAGNTIYF. In nucleotides, the CDR3 is TGTGCCAGCAGCTTGCGGGGTCCGGCTGGAAACACCATATATTTT. The V call is TRBV5-6, the J call TRBJ1-3; no firm D call. Germline V gene lookup returns CDR1 SGHDT and CDR2 YYEEEE. The CDR3 runs to 15 residues. Trimming took 1 base from V and 2 from J, leaving 10 bases between them.

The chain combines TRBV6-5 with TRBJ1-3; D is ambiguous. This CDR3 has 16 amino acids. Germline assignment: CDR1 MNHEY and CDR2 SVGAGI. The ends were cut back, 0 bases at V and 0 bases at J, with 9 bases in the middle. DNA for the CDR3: TGTGCCAGCAGTTACTCCCAGCAGAGCTCTGGAAACACCATATATTTT. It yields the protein CASSYSQQSSGNTIYF.

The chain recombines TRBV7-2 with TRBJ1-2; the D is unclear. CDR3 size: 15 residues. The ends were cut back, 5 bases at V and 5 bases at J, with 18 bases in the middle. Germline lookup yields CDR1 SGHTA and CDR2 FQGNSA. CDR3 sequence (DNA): TGTGCCAGCAGCACACTTATGGACGCTTTTTATGGCTACACCTTC. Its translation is CASSTLMDAFYGYTF.

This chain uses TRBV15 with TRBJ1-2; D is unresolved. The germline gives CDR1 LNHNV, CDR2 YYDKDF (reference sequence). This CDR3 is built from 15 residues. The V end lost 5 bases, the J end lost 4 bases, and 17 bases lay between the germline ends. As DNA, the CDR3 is TGTGCCACCAGCCCCCGACGGGGAATCTCCTATGGCTACACCTTC. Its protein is CATSPRRGISYGYTF. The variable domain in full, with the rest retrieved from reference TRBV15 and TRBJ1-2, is DAMVIQNPRYQVTQFGKPVTLSCSQTLNHNVMYWYQQKSSQAPKLLFHYYDKDFNNEADTPDNFQSRRPNTSFCFLDIRSPGLGDTAMYLCATSPRRGISYGYTFGSGTRLTVV.

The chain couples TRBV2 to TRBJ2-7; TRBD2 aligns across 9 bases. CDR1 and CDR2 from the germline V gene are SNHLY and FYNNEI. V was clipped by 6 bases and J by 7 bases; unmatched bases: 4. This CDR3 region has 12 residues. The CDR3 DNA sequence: TGTGCCAGCAGCCCTCTAGCGGGAGAGCAGTACTTC. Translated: CASSPLAGEQYF.

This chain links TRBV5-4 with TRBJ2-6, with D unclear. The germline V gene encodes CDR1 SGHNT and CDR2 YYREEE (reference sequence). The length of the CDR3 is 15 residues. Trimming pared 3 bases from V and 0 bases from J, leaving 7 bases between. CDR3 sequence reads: CASSYHSSGANVLTF. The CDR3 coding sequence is TGTGCCAGCAGCTATCACAGCTCTGGGGCCAACGTCCTGACTTTC.

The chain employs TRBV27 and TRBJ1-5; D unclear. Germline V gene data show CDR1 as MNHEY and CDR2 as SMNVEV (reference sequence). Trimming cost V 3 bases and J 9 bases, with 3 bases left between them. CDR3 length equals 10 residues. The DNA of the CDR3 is TGTGCCAGCAGTTTTTGGCCCCAGCATTTT. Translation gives CASSFWPQHF.

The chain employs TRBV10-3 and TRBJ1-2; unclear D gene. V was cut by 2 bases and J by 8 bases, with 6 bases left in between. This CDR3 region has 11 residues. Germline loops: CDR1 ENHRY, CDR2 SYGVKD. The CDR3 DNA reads TGTGCCATCAGTGAGGTCGGGGGCTACACCTTC. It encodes CAISEVGGYTF.

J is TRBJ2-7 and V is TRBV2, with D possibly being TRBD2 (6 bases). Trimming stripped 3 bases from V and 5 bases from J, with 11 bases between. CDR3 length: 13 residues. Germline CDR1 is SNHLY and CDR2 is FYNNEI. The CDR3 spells CASSEQGLNEQYF. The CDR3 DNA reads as TGTGCCAGCAGTGAGCAGGGACTCAACGAGCAGTACTTC.

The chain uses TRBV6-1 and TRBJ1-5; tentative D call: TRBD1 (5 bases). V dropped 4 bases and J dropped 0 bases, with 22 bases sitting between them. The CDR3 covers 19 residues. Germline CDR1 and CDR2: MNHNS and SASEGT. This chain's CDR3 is CASSGGRDRVVASNQPQHF. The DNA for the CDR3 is TGTGCCAGCAGTGGAGGCAGGGATCGCGTGGTTGCTAGCAATCAGCCCCAGCATTTT.

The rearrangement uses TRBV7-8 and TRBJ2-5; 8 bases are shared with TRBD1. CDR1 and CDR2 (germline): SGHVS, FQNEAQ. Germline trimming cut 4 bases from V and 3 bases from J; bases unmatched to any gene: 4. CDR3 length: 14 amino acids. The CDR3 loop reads CASSYGQGEETQYF. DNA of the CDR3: TGTGCCAGCAGCTACGGACAGGGAGAAGAGACCCAGTACTTC.

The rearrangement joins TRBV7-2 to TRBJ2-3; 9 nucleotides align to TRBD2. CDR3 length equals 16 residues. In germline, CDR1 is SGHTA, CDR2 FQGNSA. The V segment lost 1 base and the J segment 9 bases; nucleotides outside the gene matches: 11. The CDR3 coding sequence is TGTGCCAGCAGCTTAGTTTTAGCGGGGGCCCTGGCCACGCAGTATTTT. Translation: CASSLVLAGALATQYF.

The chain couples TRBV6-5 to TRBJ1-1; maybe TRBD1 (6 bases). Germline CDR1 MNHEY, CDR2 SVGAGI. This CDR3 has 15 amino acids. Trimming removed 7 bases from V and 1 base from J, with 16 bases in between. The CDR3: CASTMKRGTNTEAFF. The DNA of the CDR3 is TGTGCCAGCACCATGAAGAGGGGGACGAACACTGAAGCTTTCTTT.

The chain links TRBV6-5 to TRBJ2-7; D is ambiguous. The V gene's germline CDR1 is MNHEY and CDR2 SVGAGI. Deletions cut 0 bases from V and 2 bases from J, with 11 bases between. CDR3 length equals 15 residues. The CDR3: CASSYSGNPTYEQYF. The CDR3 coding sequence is TGTGCCAGCAGTTACTCGGGGAACCCAACCTACGAGCAGTACTTC.

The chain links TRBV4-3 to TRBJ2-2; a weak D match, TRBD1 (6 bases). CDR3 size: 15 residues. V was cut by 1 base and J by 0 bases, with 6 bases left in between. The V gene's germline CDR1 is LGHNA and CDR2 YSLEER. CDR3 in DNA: TGCGCCAGCAGCCAAGGGGACACGAACACCGGGGAGCTGTTTTTT. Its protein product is CASSQGDTNTGELFF.

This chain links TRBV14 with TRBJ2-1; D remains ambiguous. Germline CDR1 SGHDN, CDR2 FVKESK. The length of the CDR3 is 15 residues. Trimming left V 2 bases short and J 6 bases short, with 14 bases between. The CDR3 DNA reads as TGTGCCAGCAGCCAACCCGCGAAGGGTTTCAATGAGCAGTTCTTC. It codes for CASSQPAKGFNEQFF.

The CDR3 protein is CASSPGTVMGTDTQYF. In nucleotides, the CDR3 is TGTGCCAGTAGTCCCGGGACAGTTATGGGCACAGATACGCAGTATTTT. The chain carries TRBV19 and TRBJ2-3; 7 bases line up with TRBD1. The V gene's germline CDR1 is LNHDA and CDR2 SQIVND (reference sequence). CDR3 length: 16 amino acids. V shed 5 bases, J shed 1 base, and the junction held 9 bases outside the gene matches.

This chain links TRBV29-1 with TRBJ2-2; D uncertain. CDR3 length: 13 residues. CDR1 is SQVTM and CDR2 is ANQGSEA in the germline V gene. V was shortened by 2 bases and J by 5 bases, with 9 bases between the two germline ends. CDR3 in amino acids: CSVEPLLTGELFF. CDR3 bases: TGCAGCGTTGAACCCCTACTTACCGGGGAGCTGTTTTTT.

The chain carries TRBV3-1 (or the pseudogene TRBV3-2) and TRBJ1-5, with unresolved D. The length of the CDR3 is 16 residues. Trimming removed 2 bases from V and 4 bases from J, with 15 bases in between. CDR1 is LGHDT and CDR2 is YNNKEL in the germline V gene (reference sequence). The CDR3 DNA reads TGTGCCAGCAGCCAAAGGAGCGAGGGTAGGAATCAGCCCCAGCATTTT. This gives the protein CASSQRSEGRNQPQHF.

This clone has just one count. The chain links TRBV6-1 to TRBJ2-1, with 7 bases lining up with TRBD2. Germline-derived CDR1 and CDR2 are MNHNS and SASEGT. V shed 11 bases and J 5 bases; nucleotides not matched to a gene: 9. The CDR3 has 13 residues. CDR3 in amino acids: CAGGGTVNNEQFF. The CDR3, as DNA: TGTGCCGGGGGGGGGACGGTTAACAATGAGCAGTTCTTC.

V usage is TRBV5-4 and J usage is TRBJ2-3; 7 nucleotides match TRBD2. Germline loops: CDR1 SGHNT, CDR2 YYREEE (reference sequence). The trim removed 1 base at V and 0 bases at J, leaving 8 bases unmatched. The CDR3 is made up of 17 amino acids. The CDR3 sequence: CASSLRQRGASTDTQYF. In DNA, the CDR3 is TGTGCCAGCAGCTTGAGACAGCGGGGAGCTAGCACAGATACGCAGTATTTT.

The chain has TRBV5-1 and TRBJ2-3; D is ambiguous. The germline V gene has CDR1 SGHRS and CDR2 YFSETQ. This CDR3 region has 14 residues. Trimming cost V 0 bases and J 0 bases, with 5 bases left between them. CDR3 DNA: TGCGCCAGCAGCTTGGTCCGGAGCACAGATACGCAGTATTTT. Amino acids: CASSLVRSTDTQYF.

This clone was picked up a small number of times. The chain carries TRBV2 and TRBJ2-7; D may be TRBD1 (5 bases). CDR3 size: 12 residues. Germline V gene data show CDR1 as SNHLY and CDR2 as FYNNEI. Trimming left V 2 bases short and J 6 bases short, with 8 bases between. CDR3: CASSEQGPEQYF. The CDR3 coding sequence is TGTGCCAGCAGTGAACAGGGCCCCGAGCAGTACTTC. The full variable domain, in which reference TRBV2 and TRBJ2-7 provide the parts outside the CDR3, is EPEVTQTPSHQVTQMGQEVILRCVPISNHLYFYWYRQILGQKVEFLVSFYNNEISEKSEIFDDQFSVERPDGSNFTLKIRSTKLEDSAMYFCASSEQGPEQYFGPGTRLTVT.

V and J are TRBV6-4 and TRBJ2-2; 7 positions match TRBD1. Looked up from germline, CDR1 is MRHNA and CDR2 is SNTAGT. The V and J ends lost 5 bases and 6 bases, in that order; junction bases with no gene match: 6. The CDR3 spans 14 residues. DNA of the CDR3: TGTGCCAGCAGTCAACAGGGGTCCGCCGGGGAGCTGTTTTTT. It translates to CASSQQGSAGELFF.

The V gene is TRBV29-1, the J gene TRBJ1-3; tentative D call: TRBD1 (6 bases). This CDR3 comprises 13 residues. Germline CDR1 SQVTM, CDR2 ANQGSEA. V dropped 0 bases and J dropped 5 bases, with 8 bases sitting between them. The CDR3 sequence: CSVEDRGRNTIYF. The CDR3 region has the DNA TGCAGCGTTGAAGATAGGGGGAGAAACACCATATATTTT. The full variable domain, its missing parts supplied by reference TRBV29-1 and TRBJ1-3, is SAVISQKPSRDICQRGTSLTIQCQVDSQVTMMFWYRQQPGQSLTLIATANQGSEATYESGFVIDKFPISRPNLTFSTLTVSNMSPEDSSIYLCSVEDRGRNTIYFGEGSWLTVV.

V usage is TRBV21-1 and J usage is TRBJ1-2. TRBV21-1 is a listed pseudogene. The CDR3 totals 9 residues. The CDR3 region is CASSKSYTF. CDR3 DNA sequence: TGTGCCAGCAGCAAGAGCTACACCTTC.

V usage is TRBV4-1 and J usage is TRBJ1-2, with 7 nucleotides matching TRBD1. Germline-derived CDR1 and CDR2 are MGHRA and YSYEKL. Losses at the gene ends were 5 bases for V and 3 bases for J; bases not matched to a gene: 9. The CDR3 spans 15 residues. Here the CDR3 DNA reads TGCGCCAGCAGCTTCCGGGACAGAGACCACTATGGCTACACCTTC. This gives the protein CASSFRDRDHYGYTF.

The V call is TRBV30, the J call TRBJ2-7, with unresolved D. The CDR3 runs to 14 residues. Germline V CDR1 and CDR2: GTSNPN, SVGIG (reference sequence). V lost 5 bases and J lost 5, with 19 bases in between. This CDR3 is CAWAPGRPRDEQYF. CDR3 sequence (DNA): TGTGCCTGGGCGCCGGGTCGTCCTCGGGACGAGCAGTACTTC.